This T cell receptor beta chain is drawn from a study of shared clonotypes between healthy human individuals. Study-level findings and limits: Larger estimated richness was generally seen in naive subsets than in memory subsets.

Method: immunoSEQ multiplex PCR; TCRdb's copy keeps in-frame clones and lacks some. The data hold 300,000 to 400,000 clones, with around 70% observed a single time. About this clone: Its target is unknown.

The CDR3 consists of 17 residues. Germline V CDR1 and CDR2: SNHLY, FYNNEI. Trimming removed 6 bases at V and 0 bases at J, with 20 bases between. The source of this sequence is a man aged 30 to 45 in good health. V and J are TRBV2 and TRBJ2-5; weak D call: TRBD1 (6 bases). Sequenced material: memory CD4+ T cells sorted from blood. Subset reported: CD45RA-negative fraction. In DNA form, the CDR3 reads TGTGCCAGCAGCGAGGGGGTTTCGACTCTGTACCAAGAGACCCAGTACTTC. Residues: CASSEGVSTLYQETQYF.